This T cell receptor (beta chain) comes out of a study of T-cell memory formation after mild COVID-19. TCR alpha and TCR beta cDNA libraries with sample barcodes and UMIs came from 5'RACE using constant-segment primers. A single record per CDR3 protein comes from TCRdb applying MiXCR to the 5' RACE reads. Of about half a million distinct CDR3 sequences listed, about 18% are singletons. Per germline, CDR1 SGHTA and CDR2 FQGNSA. This CDR3 region has 16 residues. V was shortened by 5 bases and J by 8 bases, with 19 bases between the two germline ends. Source material: PBMCs or a T cell subset sorted from them (not recorded which). J is TRBJ1-6 and V is TRBV7-2, with a possible D match to TRBD1 (6 bases). The receptor was isolated from an adult woman who had mild COVID-19 (a few samples of this study predate the infection). Cell type and time point are not known. The CDR3 DNA is TGTGCCAGCAGCCTCGGATCTGGGACACCGGATTCACCCCTCCACTTT. This encodes CASSLGSGTPDSPLHF.